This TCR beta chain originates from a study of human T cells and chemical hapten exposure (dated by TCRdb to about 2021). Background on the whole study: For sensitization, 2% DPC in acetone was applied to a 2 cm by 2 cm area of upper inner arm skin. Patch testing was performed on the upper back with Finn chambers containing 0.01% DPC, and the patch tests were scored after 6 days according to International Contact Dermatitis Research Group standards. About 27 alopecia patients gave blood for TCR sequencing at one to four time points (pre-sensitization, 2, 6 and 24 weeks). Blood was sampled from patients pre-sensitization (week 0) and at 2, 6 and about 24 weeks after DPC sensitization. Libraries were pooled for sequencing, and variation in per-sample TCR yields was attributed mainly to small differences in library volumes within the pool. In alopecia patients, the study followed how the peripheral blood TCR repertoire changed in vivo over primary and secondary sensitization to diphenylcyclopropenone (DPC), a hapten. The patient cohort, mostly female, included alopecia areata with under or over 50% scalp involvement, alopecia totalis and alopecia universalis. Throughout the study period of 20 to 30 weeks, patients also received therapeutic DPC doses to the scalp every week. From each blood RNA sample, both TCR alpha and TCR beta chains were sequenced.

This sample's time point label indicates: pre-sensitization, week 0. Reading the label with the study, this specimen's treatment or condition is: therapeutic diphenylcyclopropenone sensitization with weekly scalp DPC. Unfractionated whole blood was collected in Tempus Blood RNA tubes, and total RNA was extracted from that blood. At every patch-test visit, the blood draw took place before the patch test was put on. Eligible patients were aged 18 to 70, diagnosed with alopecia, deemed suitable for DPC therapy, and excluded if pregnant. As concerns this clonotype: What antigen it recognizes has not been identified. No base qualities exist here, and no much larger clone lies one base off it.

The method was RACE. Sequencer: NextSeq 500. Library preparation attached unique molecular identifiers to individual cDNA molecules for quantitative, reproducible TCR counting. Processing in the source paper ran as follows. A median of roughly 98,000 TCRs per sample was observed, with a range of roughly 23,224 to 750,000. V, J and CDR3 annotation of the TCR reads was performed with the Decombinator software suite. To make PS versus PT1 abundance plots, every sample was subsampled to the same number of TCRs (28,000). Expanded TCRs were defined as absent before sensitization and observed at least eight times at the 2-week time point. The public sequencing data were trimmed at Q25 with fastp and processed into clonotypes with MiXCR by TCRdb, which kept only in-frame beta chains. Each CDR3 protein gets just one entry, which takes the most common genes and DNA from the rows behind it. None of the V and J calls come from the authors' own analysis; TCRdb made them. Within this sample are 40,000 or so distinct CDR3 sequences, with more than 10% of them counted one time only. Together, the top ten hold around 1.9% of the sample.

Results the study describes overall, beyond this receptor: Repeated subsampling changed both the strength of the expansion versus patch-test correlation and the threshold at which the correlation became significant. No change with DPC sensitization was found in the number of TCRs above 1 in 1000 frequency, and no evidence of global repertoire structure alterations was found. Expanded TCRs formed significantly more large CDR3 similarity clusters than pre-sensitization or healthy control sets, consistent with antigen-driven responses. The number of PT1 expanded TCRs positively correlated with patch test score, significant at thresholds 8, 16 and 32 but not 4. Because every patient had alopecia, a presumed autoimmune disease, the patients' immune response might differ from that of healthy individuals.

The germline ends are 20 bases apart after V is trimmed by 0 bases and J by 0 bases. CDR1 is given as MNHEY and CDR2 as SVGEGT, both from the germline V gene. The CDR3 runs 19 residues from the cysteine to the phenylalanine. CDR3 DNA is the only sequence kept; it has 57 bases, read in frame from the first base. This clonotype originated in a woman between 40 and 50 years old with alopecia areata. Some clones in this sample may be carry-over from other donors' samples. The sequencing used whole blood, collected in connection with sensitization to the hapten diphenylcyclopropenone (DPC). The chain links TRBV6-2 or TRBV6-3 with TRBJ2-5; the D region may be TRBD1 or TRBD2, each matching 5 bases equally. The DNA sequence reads TGTGCCAGCAGTTACTCCACGGTCTTGGGGGATACGTACCAAGAGACCCAGTACTTC. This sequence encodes CASSYSTVLGDTYQETQYF.